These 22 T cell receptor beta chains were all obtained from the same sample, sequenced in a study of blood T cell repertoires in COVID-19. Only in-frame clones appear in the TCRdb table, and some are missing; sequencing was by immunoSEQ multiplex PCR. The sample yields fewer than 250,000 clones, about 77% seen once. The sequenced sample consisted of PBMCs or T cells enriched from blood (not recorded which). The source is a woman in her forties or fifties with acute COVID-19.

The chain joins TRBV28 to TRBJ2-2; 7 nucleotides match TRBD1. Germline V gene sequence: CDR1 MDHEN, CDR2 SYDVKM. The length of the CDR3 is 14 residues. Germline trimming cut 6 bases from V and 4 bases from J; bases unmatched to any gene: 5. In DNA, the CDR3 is TGTGCCAGCAGCCCGGGACAGCTCACCGGGGAGCTGTTTTTT. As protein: CASSPGQLTGELFF.

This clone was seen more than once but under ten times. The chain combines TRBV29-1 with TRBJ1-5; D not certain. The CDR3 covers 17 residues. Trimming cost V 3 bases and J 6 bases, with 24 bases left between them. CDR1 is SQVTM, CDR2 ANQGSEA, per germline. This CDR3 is CSVDEKRKYDEGQPQHF. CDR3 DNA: TGCAGCGTTGATGAAAAACGGAAGTACGACGAGGGTCAGCCCCAGCATTTT.

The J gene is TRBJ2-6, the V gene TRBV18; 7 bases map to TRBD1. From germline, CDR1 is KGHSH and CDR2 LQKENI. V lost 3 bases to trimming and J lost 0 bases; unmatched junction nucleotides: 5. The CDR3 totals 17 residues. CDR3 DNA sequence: TGTGCCAGCTCACCGGACAGGAAGAGCTCTGGGGCCAACGTCCTGACTTTC. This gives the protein CASSPDRKSSGANVLTF.

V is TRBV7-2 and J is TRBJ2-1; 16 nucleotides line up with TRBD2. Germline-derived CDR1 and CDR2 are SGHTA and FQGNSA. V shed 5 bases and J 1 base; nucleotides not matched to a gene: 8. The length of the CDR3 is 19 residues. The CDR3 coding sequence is TGTGCCAGCAGCCCGAGAGGGACTAGCGGGGGGGCTTCCTACAATGAGCAGTTCTTC. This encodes CASSPRGTSGGASYNEQFF.

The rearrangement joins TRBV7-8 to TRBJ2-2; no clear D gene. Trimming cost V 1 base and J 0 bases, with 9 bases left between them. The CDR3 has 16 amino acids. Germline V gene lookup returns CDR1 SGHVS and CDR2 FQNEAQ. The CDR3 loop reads CASSLVLRSNTGELFF. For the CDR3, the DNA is TGTGCCAGCAGCTTAGTTCTCCGTTCGAACACCGGGGAGCTGTTTTTT.

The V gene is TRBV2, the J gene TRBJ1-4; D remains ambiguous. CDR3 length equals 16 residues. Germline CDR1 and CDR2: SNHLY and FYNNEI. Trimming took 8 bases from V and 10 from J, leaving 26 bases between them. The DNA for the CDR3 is TGTGCCAGCTCGGATCAGGTCGGTGCGGGGATGGCAAAACTGTTTTTT. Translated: CASSDQVGAGMAKLFF.

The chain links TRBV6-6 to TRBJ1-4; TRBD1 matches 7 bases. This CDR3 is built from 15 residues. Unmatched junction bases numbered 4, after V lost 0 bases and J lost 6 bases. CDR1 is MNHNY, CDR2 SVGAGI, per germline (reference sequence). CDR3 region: CASSYSARGDEKLFF. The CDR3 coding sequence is TGTGCCAGCAGTTACTCGGCCAGGGGGGATGAAAAACTGTTTTTT.

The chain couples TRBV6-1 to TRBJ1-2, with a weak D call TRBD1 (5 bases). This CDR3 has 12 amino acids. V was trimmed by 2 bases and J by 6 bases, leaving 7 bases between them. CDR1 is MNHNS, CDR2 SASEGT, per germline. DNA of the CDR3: TGTGCCAGCAGTGAACTCAGGGATGGCTACACCTTC. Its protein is CASSELRDGYTF.

The DNA of the CDR3 is TGCGCCAGCAGCGACACGACAGGGTTTAATGAAAAACTGTTTTTT. Its protein is CASSDTTGFNEKLFF. The rearrangement joins TRBV5-1 to TRBJ1-4, with 7 bases matching TRBD1. V gave up 4 bases and J gave up 4 bases; unmatched junction bases: 7. This CDR3 has 15 amino acids. Germline assignment: CDR1 SGHRS and CDR2 YFSETQ.

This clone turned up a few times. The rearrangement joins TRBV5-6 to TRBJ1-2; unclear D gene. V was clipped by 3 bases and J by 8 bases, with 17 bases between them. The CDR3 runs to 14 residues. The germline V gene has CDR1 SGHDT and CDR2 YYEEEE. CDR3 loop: CASSSDGILGGYTF. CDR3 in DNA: TGTGCCAGCAGCTCCGACGGGATCCTCGGGGGCTACACCTTC.

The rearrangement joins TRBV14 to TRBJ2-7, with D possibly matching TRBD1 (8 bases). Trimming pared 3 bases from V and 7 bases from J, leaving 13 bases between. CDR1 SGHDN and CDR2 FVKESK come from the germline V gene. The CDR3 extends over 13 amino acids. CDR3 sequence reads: CASSHLQGGEQYV. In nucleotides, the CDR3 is TGTGCCAGCAGCCACCTACAGGGGGGGGAGCAGTACGTC.

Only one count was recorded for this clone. CDR3 nucleotides: TGTGCCAGCAGCATAAGCGGGGGGGCCGCTGAGCAGTTCTTC. This codes for CASSISGGAAEQFF. The chain combines TRBV11-3 with TRBJ2-1; 10 bases are a match to TRBD2. J lost 9 bases, V lost 5 bases, and 7 bases had no gene match. This CDR3 is 14 amino acids long. Germline CDR1 is SGHNT and CDR2 is YENEEA.

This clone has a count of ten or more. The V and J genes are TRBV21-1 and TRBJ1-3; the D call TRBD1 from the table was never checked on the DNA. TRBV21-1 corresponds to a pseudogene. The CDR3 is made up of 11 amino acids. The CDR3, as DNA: TGTGCCAGCAGCACAGGAAACACCATATATTTT. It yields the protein CASSTGNTIYF.

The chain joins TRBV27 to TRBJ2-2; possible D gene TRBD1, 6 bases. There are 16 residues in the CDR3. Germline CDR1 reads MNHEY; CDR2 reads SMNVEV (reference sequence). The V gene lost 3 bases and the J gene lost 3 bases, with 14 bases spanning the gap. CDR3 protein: CASSFSGQTYTGELFF. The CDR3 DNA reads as TGTGCCAGCAGTTTCTCCGGACAGACCTACACCGGGGAGCTGTTTTTT.

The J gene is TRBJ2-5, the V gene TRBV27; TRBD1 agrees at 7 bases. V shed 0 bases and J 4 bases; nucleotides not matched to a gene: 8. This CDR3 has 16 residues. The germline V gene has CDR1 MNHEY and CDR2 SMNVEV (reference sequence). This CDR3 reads CASSLSIGGRAETQYF. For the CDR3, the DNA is TGTGCCAGCAGTTTATCGATAGGGGGCAGGGCAGAGACCCAGTACTTC.

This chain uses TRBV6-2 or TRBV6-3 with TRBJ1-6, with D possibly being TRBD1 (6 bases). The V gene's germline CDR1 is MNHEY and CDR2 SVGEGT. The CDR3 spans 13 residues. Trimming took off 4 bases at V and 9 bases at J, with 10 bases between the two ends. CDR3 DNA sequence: TGTGCCAGCAGTTCCAGGGGTGGTTCACCCCTCCACTTT. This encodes CASSSRGGSPLHF.

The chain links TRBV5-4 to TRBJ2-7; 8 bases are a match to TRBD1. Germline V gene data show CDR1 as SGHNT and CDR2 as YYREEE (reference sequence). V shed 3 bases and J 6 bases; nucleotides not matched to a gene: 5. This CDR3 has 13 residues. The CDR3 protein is CASSSGQGSEQYV. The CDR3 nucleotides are TGTGCCAGCAGCTCCGGACAGGGCTCCGAGCAGTACGTC.

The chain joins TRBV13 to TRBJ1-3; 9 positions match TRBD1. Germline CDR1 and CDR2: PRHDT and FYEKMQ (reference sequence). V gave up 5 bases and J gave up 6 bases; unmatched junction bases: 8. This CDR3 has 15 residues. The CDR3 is CASSTEGQGANTIYF. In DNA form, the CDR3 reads TGTGCCAGCAGCACCGAGGGACAGGGTGCAAACACCATATATTTT. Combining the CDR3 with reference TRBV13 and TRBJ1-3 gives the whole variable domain AAGVIQSPRHLIKEKRETATLKCYPIPRHDTVYWYQQGPGQDPQFLISFYEKMQSDKGSIPDRFSAQQFSDYHSELNMSSLELGDSALYFCASSTEGQGANTIYFGEGSWLTVV.

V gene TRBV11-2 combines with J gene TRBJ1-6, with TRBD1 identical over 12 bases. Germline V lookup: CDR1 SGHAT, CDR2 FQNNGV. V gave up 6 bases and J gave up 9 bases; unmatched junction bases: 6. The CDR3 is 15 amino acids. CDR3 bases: TGTGCCAGCAGTCCCCCGGGACAGGGGGCTTCACCCCTCCACTTT. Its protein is CASSPPGQGASPLHF.

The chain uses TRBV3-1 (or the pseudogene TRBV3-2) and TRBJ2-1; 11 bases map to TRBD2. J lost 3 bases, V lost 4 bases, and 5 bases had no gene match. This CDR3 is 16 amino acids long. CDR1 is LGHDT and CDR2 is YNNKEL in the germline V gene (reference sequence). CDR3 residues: CASSPTSGGNYNEQFF. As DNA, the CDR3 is TGTGCCAGCAGCCCCACTAGCGGGGGAAACTACAATGAGCAGTTCTTC.

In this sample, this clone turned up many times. The CDR3 DNA follows: TGTGCCAGCAGCTCGGGACAGGGAAGGAGTCAGCCCCAGCATTTT. It encodes CASSSGQGRSQPQHF. V is TRBV7-9 and J is TRBJ1-5, with TRBD1 matching 9 bases. The germline V gene encodes CDR1 SEHNR and CDR2 FQNEAQ (reference sequence). V shed 4 bases, J shed 6 bases, and the junction held 7 bases outside the gene matches. The CDR3 runs to 15 residues. Complete variable domain (other parts from reference TRBV7-9 and TRBJ1-5): DTGVSQNPRHKITKRGQNVTFRCDPISEHNRLYWYRQTLGQGPEFLTYFQNEAQLEKSRLLSDRFSAERPKGSFSTLEIQRTEQGDSAMYLCASSSGQGRSQPQHFGDGTRLSIL.

CDR3 in DNA: TGTGCCAGTAGTATAGTGCGGGATCAGCCCCAGCATTTT. As protein: CASSIVRDQPQHF. The J gene is TRBJ1-5, the V gene TRBV19, with D unresolved. CDR3 length: 13 amino acids. V gave up 1 base and J gave up 5 bases, with 6 bases separating them. Germline values: CDR1 LNHDA, CDR2 SQIVND (reference sequence).